This T cell receptor beta chain appears in the sequencing data of a study of T cell responses to AZD1222 COVID-19 vaccine. Libraries were prepared by immunoSEQ multiplex PCR; TCRdb keeps only in-frame clonotypes and omits some of them. Of around 100,000 clones detected, about 87% appear once; the ten largest clones hold about 8.7%. Sequences were derived from peripheral blood, sampled on day 0 of AZD1222 vaccination. The sequence was obtained from an adult in good health.

The CDR3 is CASSPPRPTGNEQFF. The CDR3, as DNA: TGTGCCAGCAGCCCCCCGCGACCAACAGGGAATGAGCAGTTCTTC. This chain connects TRBV7-3 to TRBJ2-1; TRBD1 might be the D (6 bases). Germline V gives CDR1 SGHTA, CDR2 FQGTGA. Trimming left V 5 bases short and J 7 bases short, with 18 bases between. CDR3 length: 15 amino acids. Full variable domain (missing parts from reference TRBV7-3 and TRBJ2-1): GAGVSQTPSNKVTEKGKYVELRCDPISGHTALYWYRQSLGQGPEFLIYFQGTGAADDSGLPNDRFFAVRPEGSVSTLKIQRTERGDSAVYLCASSPPRPTGNEQFFGPGTRLTVL.